This T cell receptor (beta chain) was retrieved from a study of T cells in Graves' hyperthyroidism and ophthalmopathy. On the study more broadly: Peripheral blood was acquired at first diagnosis, ahead of any therapy whatsoever. Study-level points and caveats: The model forecast ophthalmopathy, anticipating it by a median 6.5 months before onset.

Amplification targeted TCR beta CDR3 regions from RNA transcripts. Primed by the HTBI set, a first-round RT-PCR was run on the TCR CDR3. Using its own MiXCR run on the multiplex PCR reads, TCRdb lists one record per CDR3 protein. This sample has hundreds of thousands of distinct CDR3 sequences; 38% occur once, and the top ten carry roughly 8.3%. Among the patients, aged 18 to 65, hyperthyroidism was newly diagnosed and had lasted under 2 months. For the diagnoses, clinical symptoms, serum thyroxine and TRAb, thyroid ultrasound and orbital computed tomography were used. This clonotype was counted many times. Its matching antigen is unknown. Germline lookup yields CDR1 MNHEY and CDR2 SVGAGI. The CDR3 extends over 13 amino acids. V was trimmed by 5 bases and J by 8 bases, leaving 15 bases between them.

Sequencing was done on a sample of blood. The chain couples TRBV6-5 to TRBJ1-2; D is unclear. This clonotype was sampled from a man aged 18-30 years with Graves' hyperthyroidism. The CDR3, as DNA: TGTGCCAGCAGTACCAACGCTGGGAAAGGCTACACCTTC. This encodes CASSTNAGKGYTF.